This T cell receptor beta chain was recovered during a study of cytomegalovirus exposure and HLA in healthy donors. Every donor was a healthy person donating bone marrow. On this clone itself: Its target is not known.

The CDR3 has 20 residues. Deletions cut 7 bases from V and 0 bases from J, with 30 bases between. Germline CDR1 and CDR2: GTSNPN and SVGIG (reference sequence). It was with 60 Vbeta and 13 Jbeta primers that the PCR ran. This table comes from immunoSEQ multiplex PCR, and its TCRdb copy is limited to in-frame clones, with some not included. Of around 180,000 clones in the sample, 60% to 85% were seen once. General observations from the study: Because they were indistinguishable, some V segments, including TRBV6-2 and TRBV6-3, were excluded. It was 164 TCR beta chains that were listed as cytomegalovirus-associated.

The TCR was taken from a woman aged 40 to 50 in good health and CMV-seronegative. The sample comprised PBMCs. The chain combines TRBV30 with TRBJ2-2; maybe TRBD2 (6 bases). For the CDR3, the DNA is TGTGCCTCCCACCCACCCGGCAGCCGTTTTGTAGCGGCGAACACCGGGGAGCTGTTTTTT. Translation: CASHPPGSRFVAANTGELFF.